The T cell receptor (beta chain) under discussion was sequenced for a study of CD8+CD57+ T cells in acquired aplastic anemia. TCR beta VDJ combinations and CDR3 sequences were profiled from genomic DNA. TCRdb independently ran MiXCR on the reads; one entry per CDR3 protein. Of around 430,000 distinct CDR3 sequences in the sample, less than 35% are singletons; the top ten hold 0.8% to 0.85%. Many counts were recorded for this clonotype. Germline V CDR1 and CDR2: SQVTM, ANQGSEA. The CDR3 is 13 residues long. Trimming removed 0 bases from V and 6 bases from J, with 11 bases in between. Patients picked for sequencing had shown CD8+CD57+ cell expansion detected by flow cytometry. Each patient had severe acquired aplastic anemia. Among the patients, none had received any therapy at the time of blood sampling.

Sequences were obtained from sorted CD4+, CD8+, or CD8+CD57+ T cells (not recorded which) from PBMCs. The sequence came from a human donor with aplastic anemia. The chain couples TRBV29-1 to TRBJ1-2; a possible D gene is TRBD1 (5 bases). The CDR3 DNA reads TGCAGCGTTGAAGAGCGGACACAGGATGGCTACACCTTC. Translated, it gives CSVEERTQDGYTF.